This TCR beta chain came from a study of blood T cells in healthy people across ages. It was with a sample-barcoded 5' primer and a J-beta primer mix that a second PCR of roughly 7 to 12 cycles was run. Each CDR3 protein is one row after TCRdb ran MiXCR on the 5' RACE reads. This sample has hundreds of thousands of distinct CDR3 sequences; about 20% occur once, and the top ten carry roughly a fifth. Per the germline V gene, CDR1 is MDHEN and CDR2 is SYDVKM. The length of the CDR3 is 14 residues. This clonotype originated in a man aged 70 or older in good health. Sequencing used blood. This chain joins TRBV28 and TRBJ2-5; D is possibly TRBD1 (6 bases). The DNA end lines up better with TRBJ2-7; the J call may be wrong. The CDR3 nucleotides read TGTGCCAGCAGTCGCCCCCAAAACAGGGCCGAGCAGTACTTC. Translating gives CASSRPQNRAEQYF.